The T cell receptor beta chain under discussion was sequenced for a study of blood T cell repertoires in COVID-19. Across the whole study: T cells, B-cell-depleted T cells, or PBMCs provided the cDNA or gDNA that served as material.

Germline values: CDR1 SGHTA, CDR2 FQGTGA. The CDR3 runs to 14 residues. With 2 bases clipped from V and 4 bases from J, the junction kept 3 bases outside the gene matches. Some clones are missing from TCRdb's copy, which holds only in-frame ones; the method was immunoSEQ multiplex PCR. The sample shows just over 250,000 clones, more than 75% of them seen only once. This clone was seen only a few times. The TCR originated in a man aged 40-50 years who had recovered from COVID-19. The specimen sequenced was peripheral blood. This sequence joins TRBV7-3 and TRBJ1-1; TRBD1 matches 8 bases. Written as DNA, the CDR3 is TGTGCCAGCAGCTTAGGGCAGGGGGCCACTGAAGCTTTCTTT. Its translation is CASSLGQGATEAFF.